This T cell receptor (beta chain) came from a study of CD8 T cells in Susac syndrome. The V segment lost 6 bases and the J segment 4 bases; nucleotides outside the gene matches: 9. This CDR3 contains 14 residues. The germline CDR1 and CDR2 sequences are DFQATT and SNEGSKA (reference sequence). High-throughput TCR beta sequencing covered peripheral CD8+ and CD4+ T cells. TEMRA cells were enriched by FACS, while CD8+ and CD4+ T cells were obtained through a negative isolation that was performed magnetically. An amount of RNA that ranged from roughly 0.5 to 1 ug was reverse transcribed with random hexamers. Amplification of TCR beta CDR3 was carried out by immunoSEQ multiplex PCR, which covered 54 Vbeta and 13 Jbeta segments. TCRdb re-derived calls from the immunoSEQ multiplex PCR reads in MiXCR, one entry per CDR3 protein. The table includes approximately 76,000 distinct CDR3 sequences, around 96% detected once.

The sequence was obtained from a human donor with multiple sclerosis. The specimen was CD8+ T cells from PBMCs. The chain employs TRBV20-1 and TRBJ2-1, with TRBD2 matching over 7 bases. CDR3 amino acids: CSARLPGRYNEQFF. The CDR3, as DNA: TGCAGTGCCAGACTACCCGGGAGGTACAATGAGCAGTTCTTC.